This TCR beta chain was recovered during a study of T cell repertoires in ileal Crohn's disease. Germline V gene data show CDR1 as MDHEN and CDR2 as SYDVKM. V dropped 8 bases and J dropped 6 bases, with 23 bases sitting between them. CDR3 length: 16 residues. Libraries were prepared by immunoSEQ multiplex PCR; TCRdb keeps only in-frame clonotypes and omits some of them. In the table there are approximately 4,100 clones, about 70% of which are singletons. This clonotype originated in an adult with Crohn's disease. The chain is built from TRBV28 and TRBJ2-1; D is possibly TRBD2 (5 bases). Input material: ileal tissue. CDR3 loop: CASGNSEWRPPNEQFF. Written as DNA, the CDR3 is TGTGCCAGCGGAAACAGCGAATGGAGGCCACCCAATGAGCAGTTCTTC.